The following is a T cell receptor beta chain sequence with its context. The target antigen is unknown. This specimen comes from a study of somatic mutations in cytotoxic T cells in rheumatoid arthritis. Study details: Certain T-cell populations stained with V beta antibodies were FACS-sorted to nearly 100% purity, and V beta1+ cells were TCRB-sequenced. Study findings and constraints: Per patient, the largest CD8+ clone was found to exceed 20% of CD8+ cells in 8 of 65 cases.

CD4+ and CD8+ cells were isolated by positive magnetic bead selection, with purity checked by flow cytometry. In the original analysis: The authors rarely found patient CD8+ clones larger than 1% matching published virus-specific TCRB sequences. Sequencing used immunoSEQ multiplex PCR; TCRdb keeps in-frame clones, though not all of them. That table furnishes V, J and clone size, whereas the DNA furnished D and trimming. This sample has around 20,000 clones, with roughly four fifths found just once. This receptor was taken from a man in his late teens or twenties with rheumatoid arthritis. The sequencing input was CD8+ T cells sorted from blood.

As DNA, the CDR3 is TGTGCCAGCAGCGTAGCAGGACTAGCGGGGGCTGGACTAGAGACCCAGTACTTC. This translates into CASSVAGLAGAGLETQYF. The chain couples TRBV9 to TRBJ2-5, with 13 positions matching TRBD2. Germline V CDR1 and CDR2: SGDLS, YYNGEE. The CDR3 runs 18 residues. V lost 0 bases and J lost 4; bases outside the gene matches: 9. The variable domain in full, with the rest retrieved from reference TRBV9 and TRBJ2-5, is DSGVTQTPKHLITATGQRVTLRCSPRSGDLSVYWYQQSLDQGLQFLIQYYNGEERAKGNILERFSAQQFPDLHSELNLSSLELGDSALYFCASSVAGLAGAGLETQYFGPGTRLLVL.